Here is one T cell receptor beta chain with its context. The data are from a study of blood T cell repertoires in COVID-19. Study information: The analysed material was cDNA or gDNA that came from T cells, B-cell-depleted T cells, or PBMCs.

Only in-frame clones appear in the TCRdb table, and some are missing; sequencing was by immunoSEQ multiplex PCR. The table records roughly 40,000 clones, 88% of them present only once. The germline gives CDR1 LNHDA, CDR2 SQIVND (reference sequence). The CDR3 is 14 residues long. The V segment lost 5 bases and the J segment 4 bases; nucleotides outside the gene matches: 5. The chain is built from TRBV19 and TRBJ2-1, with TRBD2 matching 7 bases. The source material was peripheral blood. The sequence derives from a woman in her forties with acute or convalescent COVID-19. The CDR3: CASSPSGPYNEQFF. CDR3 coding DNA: TGTGCCAGTAGTCCTAGCGGACCGTACAATGAGCAGTTCTTC.